The clone carrying this TCR beta chain was detected only a few times. The antigen is undetermined. Time point noted: week 23, last vaccination. The vaccine gave 300 ug of a 20-mer mutant IDH1 peptide subcutaneously per dose. The astrocytomas were IDH1-mutant, ATRX-negative, and WHO grade 3 or 4. This sample is part of a study of a mutant IDH1 vaccine in newly diagnosed glioma. Study context: Vaccine administration was initiated 4-6 weeks following radiotherapy alone, or with temozolomide cycles. Of the patients given treatment, around 60% were male and approximately 40% were female, and a mean age of around 38 years was recorded. Whole-study results and caveats: No link was apparently found between pseudoprogression and changes in top peripheral T cell clonotypes.

Only in-frame clones appear in the TCRdb table, and some are missing; sequencing was by immunoSEQ multiplex PCR. Of tens of thousands of clones in the sample, about 81% are singletons; the top ten hold roughly 8.4%. The CDR3 is 16 amino acids. J lost 5 bases, V lost 0 bases, and 8 bases had no gene match. CDR1 SGDLS and CDR2 YYNGEE come from the germline V gene. This chain joins TRBV9 and TRBJ2-5; 9 bases fit TRBD2. The sequence was collected from a woman in her 40s with glioma. Some clones in this sample may be carry-over from other donors' samples. Specimen: PBMCs, collected from a glioma patient whose treatment included an IDH1 peptide vaccine. Here the CDR3 DNA reads TGTGCCAGCAGCGTAGATGGCGGGGGGGCCCAGGAGACCCAGTACTTC. Translating it yields CASSVDGGGAQETQYF.